This T cell receptor beta chain was profiled in a study of blood T cell repertoires in COVID-19. The table came from immunoSEQ multiplex PCR; TCRdb's copy has only in-frame clones and leaves some out. Of more than 50,000 clones in the sample, 73% were seen once. The CDR3 has 13 residues. Germline V gene lookup returns CDR1 SGHDT and CDR2 YYEEEE. The V end was cut by 2 bases, the J end by 2 bases, with 6 bases between. This clone turned up a few times. The sample taken for sequencing was peripheral blood. The chain recombines TRBV5-6 with TRBJ2-3; D not certain. This clonotype was sampled from a woman aged 65 to 85 with acute or convalescent COVID-19. CDR3 in amino acids: CASSFPFTDTQYF. The CDR3, as DNA: TGTGCCAGCAGCTTCCCGTTCACAGATACGCAGTATTTT.